The rows below give T cell receptor beta chains drawn from one sample of a study of blood T cell repertoires in COVID-19. Method: immunoSEQ multiplex PCR; TCRdb's copy keeps in-frame clones and lacks some. The top ten clones hold over 5% of a sample with fewer than 85,000 clones, roughly 80% of them seen once. Sequencing was carried out using peripheral blood. The receptors here all came from a woman aged 60-70 years with acute or convalescent COVID-19. The CDR3 runs from the conserved cysteine through the conserved F or W. D genes are given only for firm matches. A row's size may be missing; if present it is once, few, many or a size class.

TRBV29-1	-	TRBJ1-2	-	CSVGQNYGYTF	TGCAGCGTTGGGCAGAACTATGGCTACACCTTC
TRBV15	-	TRBJ1-5	TRBD1	CATSSTGGNQPQHF	TGTGCCACCAGCAGTACAGGGGGCAATCAGCCCCAGCATTTT
TRBV19	-	TRBJ2-3	TRBD1	CASSANRGSLFADTQYF	TGTGCCAGTAGTGCAAACAGGGGGTCCCTTTTCGCAGATACGCAGTATTTT
TRBV19	-	TRBJ1-5	-	CASSTGSTYNQPQHF	TGTGCCAGTAGTACGGGGTCTACTTACAATCAGCCCCAGCATTTT
TRBV6-5	-	TRBJ2-1	TRBD1	CASSPGDREFF	TGTGCCAGCAGCCCGGGGGACAGGGAGTTCTTC
TRBV5-6	-	TRBJ1-1	-	CASSVPREGDTEAFF	TGTGCCAGCAGCGTCCCCAGGGAGGGAGACACTGAAGCTTTCTTT
TRBV27	-	TRBJ1-2	TRBD1	CASSPGTAFYGYTF	TGTGCCAGCAGTCCGGGGACAGCGTTCTATGGCTACACCTTC
TRBV7-9	-	TRBJ1-1	-	CASSLGQGNTEAFF	TGTGCCAGCAGCTTAGGTCAGGGGAACACTGAAGCTTTCTTT
TRBV2	-	TRBJ1-2	-	CASSALGQGNYGYTF	TGTGCCAGCAGCGCGCTGGGCCAGGGCAACTATGGCTACACCTTC
TRBV20-1	-	TRBJ2-2	TRBD2	CSASQLAGGGTGELFF	TGCAGTGCTAGTCAGCTAGCGGGGGGGGGCACCGGGGAGCTGTTTTTT
TRBV19	-	TRBJ1-1	TRBD1	CASSIQLGQGATEAFF	TGTGCCAGTAGTATACAGCTAGGTCAGGGGGCTACCGAAGCTTTCTTT
TRBV5-1	few	TRBJ1-5	-	CASSLGAGMNQPQHF	TGCGCCAGCAGCTTGGGTGCAGGGATGAATCAGCCCCAGCATTTT
TRBV11-2	-	TRBJ1-6	-	CASSLVTAGLNSPLHF	TGTGCCAGCAGCTTAGTCACCGCCGGACTCAATTCACCCCTCCACTTT
TRBV10-3	many	TRBJ1-2	TRBD1	CAIRDTGGAGNYGYTF	TGTGCCATCAGGGATACAGGGGGCGCGGGTAACTATGGCTACACCTTC
TRBV6-5	-	TRBJ1-2	TRBD1	CASRDPGGGYGYTF	TGTGCCAGCAGAGATCCAGGGGGCGGCTATGGCTACACCTTC
TRBV6-5	-	TRBJ2-2	TRBD1	CAVGVTGGTGELFF	TGTGCCGTCGGGGTCACAGGGGGGACCGGGGAGCTGTTTTTT
TRBV3-1/TRBV3-2	-	TRBJ1-1	-	CASSQGGSYTEAFF	TGTGCCAGCAGCCAAGGGGGCAGCTACACTGAAGCTTTCTTT
TRBV24-1	-	TRBJ2-3	TRBD1	CATSETGSVTQYF	TGTGCCACGTCCGAGACAGGGTCGGTTACGCAGTATTTT
TRBV5-1	-	TRBJ2-7	-	CASSFDTGEQYF	TGCGCCAGCAGCTTCGATACGGGCGAGCAGTACTTC
TRBV11-3	-	TRBJ2-1	-	CASSLLDSNEQFF	TGTGCCAGCAGCTTGTTGGACAGCAATGAGCAGTTCTTC
TRBV19	-	TRBJ1-3	-	CASSIEGAYSGNTIYF	TGTGCCAGTAGTATTGAGGGCGCCTACTCTGGAAACACCATATATTTT
TRBV7-9	medium-sized	TRBJ1-2	-	CASSSRGRYGYTF	TGTGCCAGCAGCTCGCGAGGGAGGTATGGCTACACCTTC
TRBV5-1	once	TRBJ1-1	TRBD1	CASSLQAGGRTEAFF	TGCGCCAGCAGCCTACAGGCAGGGGGCCGGACTGAAGCTTTCTTT
TRBV10-1	few	TRBJ2-3	TRBD1	CASADRGHTDTQYF	TGCGCCAGCGCTGACAGGGGACACACAGATACGCAGTATTTT
TRBV7-3	-	TRBJ1-2	-	CASSLNAGQSGYTF	TGTGCCAGCAGCTTAAACGCAGGGCAGTCTGGCTACACCTTC
TRBV4-1	-	TRBJ1-1	TRBD1	CASSQDPYSDRFEAFF	TGCGCCAGCAGCCAAGATCCCTACTCGGACAGGTTTGAAGCTTTCTTT
TRBV6-5	-	TRBJ1-1	TRBD1	CASRSQGGGTEAFF	TGTGCCAGCAGGAGTCAGGGGGGAGGAACTGAAGCTTTCTTT
TRBV24-1	-	TRBJ1-1	-	CATSDTTGQNTEAFF	TGTGCCACCAGTGATACAACAGGGCAGAACACTGAAGCTTTCTTT
TRBV11-2	-	TRBJ2-6	-	CASSSYTVASGANVLTF	TGTGCCAGCAGCTCATACACAGTCGCCTCTGGGGCCAACGTCCTGACTTTC
TRBV7-9	once	TRBJ1-1	-	CASSLGSPGWAFF	TGTGCCAGCAGCTTAGGTTCGCCAGGGTGGGCTTTCTTT
TRBV20-1	-	TRBJ1-1	-	CSASGVQGPAEAFF	TGCAGTGCTAGTGGGGTCCAGGGCCCCGCTGAAGCTTTCTTT
TRBV6-5	-	TRBJ1-2	TRBD1	CASSLDREYGYTF	TGTGCCAGCAGTTTGGACAGGGAGTATGGCTACACCTTC
TRBV27	-	TRBJ1-5	TRBD1	CASSGTGNQPQHF	TGTGCCAGCAGTGGGACAGGCAATCAGCCCCAGCATTTT
TRBV6-5	-	TRBJ1-5	-	CASRGQSNQPQHF	TGTGCCAGCAGAGGACAGTCCAATCAGCCCCAGCATTTT
TRBV10-1	-	TRBJ1-1	TRBD1	CASSETGQPFEAFF	TGCGCCAGCAGTGAGACGGGACAGCCCTTTGAAGCTTTCTTT
TRBV27	-	TRBJ2-4	-	CASDSFLAKNIQYF	TGTGCCAGCGACAGTTTTTTAGCCAAAAACATTCAGTACTTC